One sample yielded the 5 T cell receptor beta chains listed below, sequenced in a study of spatial heterogeneity in lung cancer. Time point indicated: blood at routine non-recurrence follow-up after resection. Whole RNA came from tumor, nontumor lung or frozen PBMC and was sequenced without being sorted. From the 5' RACE reads, TCRdb called clonotypes with MiXCR, one entry per CDR3 protein. Altogether around 30,000 distinct CDR3 sequences are present, 5% to 6% being singletons, with the ten largest covering approximately 20%. The sample was PBMCs, taken at follow-up. These receptors came from a male donor with early-stage non-small cell lung cancer.

This chain connects TRBV20-1 to TRBJ2-7; TRBD2 agrees at 9 bases. Germline CDR1 DFQATT, CDR2 SNEGSKA (reference sequence). V lost 8 bases and J lost 1; bases outside the gene matches: 12. The CDR3 extends over 15 amino acids. This chain's CDR3 is CSSTTGLAPSYEQYF. The CDR3, as DNA: TGCAGTTCGACCACCGGACTAGCGCCATCCTACGAGCAGTACTTC.

This clonotype was seen at least ten times. This chain uses TRBV9 with TRBJ2-2, with 7 bases that match TRBD1. The J segment lost 2 bases and the V segment lost 3 bases, leaving 7 bases of the junction unmatched. CDR1 and CDR2 from the germline V gene are SGDLS and YYNGEE. The CDR3 contains 16 residues. DNA for the CDR3: TGTGCCAGCAGCGCCCGGACAGGCGTTAACACCGGGGAGCTGTTTTTT. Its translation: CASSARTGVNTGELFF.

This clonotype was recorded many times. This rearrangement joins TRBV20-1 to TRBJ1-5, with a tentative D call TRBD1 (6 bases). Trimming shortened V by 1 base and J by 4 bases, and 14 bases separated the two germline ends. The CDR3 runs 15 residues. Germline values: CDR1 DFQATT, CDR2 SNEGSKA (reference sequence). The CDR3 is CSARVRVGGNQPQHF. CDR3 bases: TGCAGTGCTAGAGTGAGAGTAGGGGGAAATCAGCCCCAGCATTTT.

This clonotype was seen repeatedly, ten times or more. V usage is TRBV6-5 and J usage is TRBJ2-1; D uncertain. The CDR3 spans 17 residues. Germline values: CDR1 MNHEY, CDR2 SVGAGI. The germline V and J ends were trimmed by 2 bases and 0 bases, with 14 bases remaining between them. The CDR3 DNA follows: TGTGCCAGCAGTTACACCTCGAGTGTTGGCTCCTACAATGAGCAGTTCTTC. Amino acids: CASSYTSSVGSYNEQFF.

In this sample, this clonotype turned up many times. The rearrangement links TRBV24-1 to TRBJ2-1, with 11 bases that match TRBD2. The J segment lost 8 bases and the V segment lost 4 bases, leaving 12 bases of the junction unmatched. The CDR3 runs 17 residues. The germline V gene has CDR1 KGHDR and CDR2 SFDVKD. CDR3 amino acids: CATSDPLQLAGADEQFF. In DNA, the CDR3 is TGTGCCACCAGTGACCCACTGCAACTAGCGGGAGCGGATGAGCAGTTCTTC.